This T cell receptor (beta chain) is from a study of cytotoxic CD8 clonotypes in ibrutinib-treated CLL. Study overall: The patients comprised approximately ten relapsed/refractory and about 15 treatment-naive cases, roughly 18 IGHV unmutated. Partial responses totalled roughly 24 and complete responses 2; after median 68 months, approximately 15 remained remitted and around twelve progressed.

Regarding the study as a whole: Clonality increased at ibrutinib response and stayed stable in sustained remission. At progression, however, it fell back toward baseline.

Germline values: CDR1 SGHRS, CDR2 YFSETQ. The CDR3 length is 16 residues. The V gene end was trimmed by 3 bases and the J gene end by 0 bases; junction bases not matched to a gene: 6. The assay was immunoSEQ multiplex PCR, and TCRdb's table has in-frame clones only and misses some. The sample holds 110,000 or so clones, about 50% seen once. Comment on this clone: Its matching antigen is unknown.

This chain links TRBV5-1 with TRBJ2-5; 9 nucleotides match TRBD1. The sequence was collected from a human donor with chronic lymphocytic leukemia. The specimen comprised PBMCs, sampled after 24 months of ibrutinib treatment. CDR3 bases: TGCGCCAGCAGCTCGTCCGGGACAGGGTACCAAGAGACCCAGTACTTC. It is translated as CASSSSGTGYQETQYF.